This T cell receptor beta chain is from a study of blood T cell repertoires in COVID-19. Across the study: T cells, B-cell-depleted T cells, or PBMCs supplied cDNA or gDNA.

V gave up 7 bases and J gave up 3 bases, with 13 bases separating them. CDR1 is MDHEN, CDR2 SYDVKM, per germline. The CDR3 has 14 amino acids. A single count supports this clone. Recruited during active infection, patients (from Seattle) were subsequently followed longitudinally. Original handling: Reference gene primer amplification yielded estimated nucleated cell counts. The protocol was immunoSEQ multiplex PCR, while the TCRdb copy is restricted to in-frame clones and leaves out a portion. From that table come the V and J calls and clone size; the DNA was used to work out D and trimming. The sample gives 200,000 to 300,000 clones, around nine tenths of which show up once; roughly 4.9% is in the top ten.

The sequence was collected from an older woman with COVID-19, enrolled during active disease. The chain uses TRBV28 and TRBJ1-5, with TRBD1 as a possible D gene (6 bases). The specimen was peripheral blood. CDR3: CASKDSDLNQPQHF. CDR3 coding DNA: TGTGCCAGCAAGGACAGTGATCTCAATCAGCCCCAGCATTTT. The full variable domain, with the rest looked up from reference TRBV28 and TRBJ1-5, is DVKVTQSSRYLVKRTGEKVFLECVQDMDHENMFWYRQDPGLGLRLIYFSYDVKMKEKGDIPEGYSVSREKKERFSLILESASTNQTSMYLCASKDSDLNQPQHFGDGTRLSIL.